The 19 T cell receptor beta chains listed next were all sequenced from one sample in a study of beta chain features in type 1 diabetes. Study conclusions and caveats: When Type 1 diabetes patients were examined, their TCRB CDR3s proved moderately but significantly shorter in all four CD4+ subsets.

Their recognized antigens are unknown. The whole isolated RNA underwent reverse transcription, so sequencing captured expressed TCRB transcripts. Here immunoSEQ multiplex PCR was the method, and the copy in TCRdb shows in-frame clones only, minus some. The sample has 200,000 to 250,000 clones; approximately 15% are singletons. Sequenced material: naive CD4+ T cells from blood. The origin of the receptors is a man aged 25-45 years with type 1 diabetes.

The J gene is TRBJ2-5, the V gene TRBV29-1; 8 nucleotides agree with TRBD2. V was pared by 6 bases and J by 5 bases, with 11 bases of the junction left unmatched. The CDR3 spans 14 residues. Germline CDR1 and CDR2: SQVTM and ANQGSEA. The DNA of the CDR3 is TGCAGCGTCATCCGGACTAGCCCCCAGGAGACCCAGTACTTC. Protein sequence: CSVIRTSPQETQYF.

The gene calls are TRBV6-1 and TRBJ2-2, with D possibly being TRBD1 (6 bases). There are 15 residues in the CDR3. CDR1 MNHNS and CDR2 SASEGT come from the germline V gene. Trimming left V 6 bases short and J 0 bases short, with 11 bases between. The CDR3 is CASRPGQANTGELFF. In nucleotides, the CDR3 is TGTGCCAGCAGGCCGGGACAAGCGAACACCGGGGAGCTGTTTTTT.

In its sample, this clone was seen a few times. The rearrangement uses TRBV25-1 and TRBJ2-5; TRBD2 matches 7 bases. Trimming removed 3 bases from V and 4 bases from J; junction bases left unmatched: 11. The CDR3 contains 16 residues. Germline CDR1 and CDR2: MGHDK and SYGVNS. The CDR3 region has the DNA TGTGCCAGCAGTGAGTGGGAGCGGGGCGAGGGAGAGACCCAGTACTTC. It is translated as CASSEWERGEGETQYF.

This sequence joins TRBV2 and TRBJ2-1; weak D call: TRBD2 (5 bases). V was shortened by 5 bases and J by 7 bases, with 9 bases between the two germline ends. CDR1 and CDR2 from the germline V gene are SNHLY and FYNNEI. The CDR3 extends over 12 amino acids. The CDR3 coding sequence is TGTGCCAGCAGTCTTGACTATAATGAGCAGTTCTTC. It encodes CASSLDYNEQFF.

This clone came up a few times. This CDR3 is also generated by other DNA sequences in the sample. The chain employs TRBV5-1 and TRBJ2-3; 10 bases fit TRBD1. This CDR3 is built from 14 residues. The germline gives CDR1 SGHRS, CDR2 YFSETQ. The trim removed 4 bases at V and 4 bases at J, leaving 3 bases unmatched. The CDR3 reads CASSPGQGADTQYF. For the CDR3, the DNA is TGCGCCAGCAGCCCCGGACAGGGGGCAGATACGCAGTATTTT.

This clone was counted between two and nine times. The chain employs TRBV5-1 and TRBJ2-3, with 9 bases lining up with TRBD2. Germline-derived CDR1 and CDR2 are SGHRS and YFSETQ. This CDR3 comprises 17 residues. J lost 1 base, V lost 0 bases, and 6 bases had no gene match. The CDR3, as DNA: TGCGCCAGCAGCTTGGTCGGTACTAGCGGGCGCACAGATACGCAGTATTTT. It yields the protein CASSLVGTSGRTDTQYF.

V usage is TRBV5-6 and J usage is TRBJ1-6; 7 nucleotides match TRBD1. Germline CDR1 SGHDT, CDR2 YYEEEE. J lost 8 bases, V lost 3 bases, and 8 bases had no gene match. The CDR3 length is 15 residues. The DNA of the CDR3 is TGTGCCAGCAGCTCAGCCACGACAGGGTATTCACCCCTCCACTTT. It yields the protein CASSSATTGYSPLHF.

This chain connects TRBV4-2 to TRBJ1-2; tentative D call: TRBD1 (6 bases). This CDR3 has 16 residues. V was trimmed by 0 bases and J by 1 base, leaving 12 bases between them. Germline CDR1 and CDR2: LGHNA and YNFKEQ. The CDR3 reads CASSQDFGGVNYGYTF. The CDR3 DNA follows: TGTGCCAGCAGCCAAGACTTTGGGGGCGTTAACTATGGCTACACCTTC.

This clone was seen only a few times. V and J are TRBV10-3 and TRBJ2-3; 8 nucleotides agree with TRBD2. The germline gives CDR1 ENHRY, CDR2 SYGVKD. This CDR3 is built from 15 residues. V gave up 7 bases and J gave up 6 bases; unmatched junction bases: 12. CDR3 region: CAIMKRSGVTDTQYF. CDR3 nucleotides: TGTGCCATCATGAAGCGTAGCGGGGTGACGGATACGCAGTATTTT.

This clone was picked up a small number of times. The V gene is TRBV5-1, the J gene TRBJ1-1; the D is unclear. Germline V gene data show CDR1 as SGHRS and CDR2 as YFSETQ. This CDR3 contains 16 residues. V was trimmed by 0 bases and J by 0 bases, leaving 12 bases between them. The CDR3: CASSLGGYGLNTEAFF. The CDR3 DNA reads as TGCGCCAGCAGCTTGGGCGGCTACGGGTTGAACACTGAAGCTTTCTTT.

This clone was counted a few times. The chain uses TRBV19 and TRBJ1-1; D remains ambiguous. The CDR3 is made up of 13 amino acids. The germline V gene has CDR1 LNHDA and CDR2 SQIVND (reference sequence). Trimming took off 1 base at V and 3 bases at J, with 6 bases between the two ends. CDR3 region: CASSIVRDTEAFF. The CDR3 bases are TGTGCCAGTAGTATAGTTCGGGACACTGAAGCTTTCTTT.

This clone was detected only a few times. V usage is TRBV7-2 and J usage is TRBJ2-1; 7 bases fit TRBD2. The germline CDR1 and CDR2 sequences are SGHTA and FQGNSA. V lost 6 bases and J lost 7; bases outside the gene matches: 6. This CDR3 spans 13 amino acids. CDR3 coding DNA: TGTGCCAGCAGGCGTGGGGGGGGTAATGAGCAGTTCTTC. This translates into CASRRGGGNEQFF.

The rearrangement links TRBV6-6 to TRBJ2-1; D might be TRBD1 (6 bases). Germline V gene lookup returns CDR1 MNHNY and CDR2 SVGAGI (reference sequence). Trimming shortened V by 8 bases and J by 9 bases, and 14 bases separated the two germline ends. CDR3 length: 12 residues. CDR3 in amino acids: CASAGPTGEQFF. The CDR3, as DNA: TGTGCCAGCGCTGGGCCGACAGGTGAGCAGTTCTTC.

The chain combines TRBV18 with TRBJ2-5; no reliable D call. The J call may be wrong; the DNA end is better matched by TRBJ2-7. Germline V CDR1 and CDR2: KGHSH, LQKENI. CDR3 size: 12 residues. The CDR3 sequence: CASSPLPYEQYF. In DNA form, the CDR3 reads TGTGCCAGCTCACCACTCCCCTACGAGCAGTACTTC.

The rearrangement links TRBV5-1 to TRBJ2-3; 8 positions agree with TRBD2. The germline CDR1 and CDR2 sequences are SGHRS and YFSETQ. Unmatched junction bases numbered 6, after V lost 0 bases and J lost 3 bases. The CDR3 length is 16 residues. CDR3 region: CASSLDPSGRTDTQYF. CDR3 DNA: TGCGCCAGCAGCTTGGATCCCAGCGGGAGAACAGATACGCAGTATTTT.

Only a few counts were recorded for this clone. The rearrangement links TRBV2 to TRBJ1-2, with TRBD1 matching 7 bases. Germline CDR1 and CDR2: SNHLY and FYNNEI. Germline trimming cut 3 bases from V and 2 bases from J; bases unmatched to any gene: 0. The CDR3 spans 13 residues. As DNA, the CDR3 is TGTGCCAGCAGTGACAGGGGGAACTATGGCTACACCTTC. Its protein product is CASSDRGNYGYTF.

This clone appeared a few times. V usage is TRBV7-9 and J usage is TRBJ2-2; D ambiguous. The CDR3 is made up of 12 amino acids. V gave up 5 bases and J gave up 3 bases, with 4 bases separating them. Per germline, CDR1 SEHNR and CDR2 FQNEAQ (reference sequence). The CDR3 loop is CASSPDTGELFF. In DNA, the CDR3 is TGTGCCAGCAGCCCCGACACCGGGGAGCTGTTTTTT.

The chain links TRBV29-1 to TRBJ1-1, with D perhaps TRBD1 (6 bases). From germline, CDR1 is SQVTM and CDR2 ANQGSEA. The CDR3 sequence is 15 residues long. The ends were cut back, 7 bases at V and 2 bases at J, with 20 bases in the middle. CDR3 protein: CSAAKSAGVNTEAFF. CDR3 nucleotides: TGCAGCGCGGCCAAATCGGCAGGGGTAAACACTGAAGCTTTCTTT.

This sequence joins TRBV25-1 and TRBJ1-2, with 7 positions matching TRBD1. The CDR3 consists of 16 residues. The germline CDR1 and CDR2 sequences are MGHDK and SYGVNS. With V trimmed by 6 bases and J by 3 bases, 13 bases remained unmatched. The CDR3 bases are TGTGCCAGCAGGCCTGACAGGGCCCCACTAGACTATGGCTACACCTTC. This gives the protein CASRPDRAPLDYGYTF.